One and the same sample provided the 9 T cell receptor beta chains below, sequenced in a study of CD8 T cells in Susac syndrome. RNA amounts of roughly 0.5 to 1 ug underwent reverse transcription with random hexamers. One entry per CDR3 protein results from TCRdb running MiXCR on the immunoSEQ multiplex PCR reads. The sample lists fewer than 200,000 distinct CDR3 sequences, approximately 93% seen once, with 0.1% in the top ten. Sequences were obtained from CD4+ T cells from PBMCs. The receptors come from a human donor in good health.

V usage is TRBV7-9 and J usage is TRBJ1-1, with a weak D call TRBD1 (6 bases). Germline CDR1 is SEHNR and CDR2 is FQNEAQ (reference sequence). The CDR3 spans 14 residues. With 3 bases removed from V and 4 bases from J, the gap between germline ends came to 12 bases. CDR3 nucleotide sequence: TGTGCCAGCAGCTTTGGGGGGCCGGGCACTGAAGCTTTCTTT. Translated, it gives CASSFGGPGTEAFF.

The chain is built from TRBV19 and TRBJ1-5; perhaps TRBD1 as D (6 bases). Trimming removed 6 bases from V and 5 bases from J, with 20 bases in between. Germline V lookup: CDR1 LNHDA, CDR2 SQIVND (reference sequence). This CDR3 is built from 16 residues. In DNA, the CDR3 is TGTGCCAGTAGCAACTTCGGACAGAGGGGACATCAGCCCCAGCATTTT. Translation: CASSNFGQRGHQPQHF.

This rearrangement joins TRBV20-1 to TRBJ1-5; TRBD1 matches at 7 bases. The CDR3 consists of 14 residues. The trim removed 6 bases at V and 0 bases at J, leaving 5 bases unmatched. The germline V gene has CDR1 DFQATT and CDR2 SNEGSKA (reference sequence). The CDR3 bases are TGCAGTGCAACTACAGGGGATAGCAATCAGCCCCAGCATTTT. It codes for CSATTGDSNQPQHF.

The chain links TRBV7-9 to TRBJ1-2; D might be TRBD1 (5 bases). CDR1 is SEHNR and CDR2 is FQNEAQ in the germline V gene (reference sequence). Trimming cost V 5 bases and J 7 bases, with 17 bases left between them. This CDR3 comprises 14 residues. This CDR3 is CASSAPTDNGGYTF. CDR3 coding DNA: TGTGCCAGCAGCGCACCTACGGACAACGGTGGCTACACCTTC.

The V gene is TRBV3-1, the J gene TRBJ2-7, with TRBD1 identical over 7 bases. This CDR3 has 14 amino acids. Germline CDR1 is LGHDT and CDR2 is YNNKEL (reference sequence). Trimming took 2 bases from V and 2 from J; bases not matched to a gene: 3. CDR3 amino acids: CASSQTGQTYEQYV. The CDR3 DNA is TGTGCCAGCAGCCAAACGGGACAGACCTACGAGCAGTACGTC.

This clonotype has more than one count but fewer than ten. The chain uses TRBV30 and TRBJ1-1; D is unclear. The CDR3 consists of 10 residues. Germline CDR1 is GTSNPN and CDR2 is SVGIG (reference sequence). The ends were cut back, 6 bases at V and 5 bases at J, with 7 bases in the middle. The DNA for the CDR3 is TGTGCCTGCGTCCGGACTGAAGCTTTCTTT. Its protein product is CACVRTEAFF. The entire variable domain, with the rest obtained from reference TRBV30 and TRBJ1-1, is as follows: SQTIHQWPATLVQPVGSPLSLECTVEGTSNPNLYWYRQAAGRGLQLLFYSVGIGQISSEVPQNLSASRPQDRQFILSSKKLLLSDSGFYLCACVRTEAFFGQGTRLTVV.

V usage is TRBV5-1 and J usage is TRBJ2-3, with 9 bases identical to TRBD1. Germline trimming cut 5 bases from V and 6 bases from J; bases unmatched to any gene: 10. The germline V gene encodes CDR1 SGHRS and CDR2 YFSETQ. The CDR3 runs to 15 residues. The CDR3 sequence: CASSPQGQGYDTQYF. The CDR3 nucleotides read TGCGCCAGCAGTCCCCAGGGACAGGGATACGATACGCAGTATTTT.

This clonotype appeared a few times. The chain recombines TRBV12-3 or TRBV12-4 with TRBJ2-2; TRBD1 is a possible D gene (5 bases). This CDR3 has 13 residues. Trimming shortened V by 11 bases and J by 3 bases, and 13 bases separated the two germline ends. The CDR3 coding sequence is TGTGCCGCTATGGTAGGGGACACCGGGGAGCTGTTTTTT. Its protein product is CAAMVGDTGELFF.

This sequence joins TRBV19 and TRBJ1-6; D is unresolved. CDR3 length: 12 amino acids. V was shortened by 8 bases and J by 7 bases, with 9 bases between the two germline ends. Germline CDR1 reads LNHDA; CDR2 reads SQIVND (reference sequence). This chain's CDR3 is CASHRTNSPLHF. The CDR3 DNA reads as TGTGCCAGTCACCGAACCAATTCACCCCTCCACTTT.